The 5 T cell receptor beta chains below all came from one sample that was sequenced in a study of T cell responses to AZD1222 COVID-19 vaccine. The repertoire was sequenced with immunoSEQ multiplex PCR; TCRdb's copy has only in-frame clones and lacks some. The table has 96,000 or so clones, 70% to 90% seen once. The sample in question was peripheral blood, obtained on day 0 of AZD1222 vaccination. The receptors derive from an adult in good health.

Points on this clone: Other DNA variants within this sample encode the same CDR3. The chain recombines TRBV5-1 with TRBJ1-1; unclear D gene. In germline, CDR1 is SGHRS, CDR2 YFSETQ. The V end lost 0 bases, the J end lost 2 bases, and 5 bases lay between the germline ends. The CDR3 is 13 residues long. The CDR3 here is CASSLDVNTEAFF. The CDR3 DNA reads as TGCGCCAGCAGCTTGGATGTAAACACTGAAGCTTTCTTT.

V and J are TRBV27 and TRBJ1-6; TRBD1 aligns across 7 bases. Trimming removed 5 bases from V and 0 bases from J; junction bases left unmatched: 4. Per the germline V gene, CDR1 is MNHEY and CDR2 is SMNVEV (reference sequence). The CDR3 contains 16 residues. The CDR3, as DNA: TGTGCCAGCAGTAGGGACAGTCGCTCCTATAATTCACCCCTCCACTTT. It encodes CASSRDSRSYNSPLHF.

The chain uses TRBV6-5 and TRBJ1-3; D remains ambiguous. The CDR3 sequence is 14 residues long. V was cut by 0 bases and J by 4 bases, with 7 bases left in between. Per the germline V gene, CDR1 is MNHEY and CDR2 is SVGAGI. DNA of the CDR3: TGTGCCAGCAGTTACTCAGCACAGGGAAACACCATATATTTT. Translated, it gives CASSYSAQGNTIYF.

The CDR3 DNA reads as TGTGCCAGCTCACAGGCCGTCTACTACTATGGCTACACCTTC. Translating it yields CASSQAVYYYGYTF. The chain joins TRBV28 to TRBJ1-2; D may be TRBD1 (5 bases). The V and J ends lost 8 bases and 3 bases respectively, with 16 bases between them. Germline lookup yields CDR1 MDHEN and CDR2 SYDVKM. There are 14 residues in the CDR3.

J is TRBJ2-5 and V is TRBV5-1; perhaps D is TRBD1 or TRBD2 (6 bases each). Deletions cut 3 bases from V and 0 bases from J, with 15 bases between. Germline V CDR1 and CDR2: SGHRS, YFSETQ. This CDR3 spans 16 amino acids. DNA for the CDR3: TGCGCCAGCAGCTCACAGGGAGGCCAATACCAAGAGACCCAGTACTTC. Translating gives CASSSQGGQYQETQYF. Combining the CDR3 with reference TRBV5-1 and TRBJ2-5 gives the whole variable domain KAGVTQTPRYLIKTRGQQVTLSCSPISGHRSVSWYQQTPGQGLQFLFEYFSETQRNKGNFPGRFSGRQFSNSRSEMNVSTLELGDSALYLCASSSQGGQYQETQYFGPGTRLLVL.